The T cell receptor (beta chain) under discussion was sequenced for a study of T-cell reconstitution after alpha-beta-depleted transplantation in children. Study-wide points: The high TCRbeta diversity at day 60 in some patients came from surviving recipient T cells and thymic progenitors. By about two months after transplant, alpha-beta T cells reportedly arose from several hundred graft clones that had expanded. Newly produced T cells mostly provided counts and TCRbeta diversity after one year, as hyperexpanded clones declined.

This clonotype was observed many times. Its target is unknown. The TCRbeta library was prepared with unique molecular identifiers. TCRdb reanalysed the PCR reads using MiXCR and keeps one entry per CDR3 protein. Here the sample spans about 210,000 distinct CDR3 sequences, approximately 17% being singletons. Trimming took 1 base from V and 0 from J; bases not matched to a gene: 7. Germline loops: CDR1 SGHAT, CDR2 FQNNGV. The CDR3 sequence is 17 residues long. This sequence was found in a male patient between 2 and 10 years old who had a stem cell transplant for acute lymphoblastic leukemia, so the T cells may come from the graft donor. The rearrangement joins TRBV11-2 to TRBJ2-3, with TRBD2 identical over 7 bases. The sequencing here drew on PBMCs, mostly from graft donor cells, taken 360 days after TCRalphabeta/CD19-depleted stem cell transplant. CDR3 loop: CASSLGTSVISTDTQYF. As DNA, the CDR3 is TGTGCCAGCAGCTTAGGAACTAGCGTTATTAGCACAGATACGCAGTATTTT.